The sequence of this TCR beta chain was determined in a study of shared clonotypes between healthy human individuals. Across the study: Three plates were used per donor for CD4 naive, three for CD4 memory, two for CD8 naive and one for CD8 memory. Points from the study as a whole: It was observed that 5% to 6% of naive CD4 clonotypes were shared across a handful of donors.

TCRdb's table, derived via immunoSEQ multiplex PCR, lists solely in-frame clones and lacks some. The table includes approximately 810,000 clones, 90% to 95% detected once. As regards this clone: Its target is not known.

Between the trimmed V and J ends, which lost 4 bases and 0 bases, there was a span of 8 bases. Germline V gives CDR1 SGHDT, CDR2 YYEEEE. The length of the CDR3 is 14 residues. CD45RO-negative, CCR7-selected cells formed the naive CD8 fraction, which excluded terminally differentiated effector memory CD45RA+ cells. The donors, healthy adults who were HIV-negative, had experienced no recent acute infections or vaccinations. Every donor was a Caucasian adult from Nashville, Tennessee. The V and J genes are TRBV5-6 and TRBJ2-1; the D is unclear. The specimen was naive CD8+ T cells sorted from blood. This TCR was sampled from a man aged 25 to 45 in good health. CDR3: CASSGLSSYNEQFF. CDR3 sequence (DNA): TGTGCCAGCAGCGGGCTTAGCTCCTACAATGAGCAGTTCTTC.